A single T cell receptor beta chain is shown here with its context. The antigen is undetermined. The data were obtained in a study of T cell clones after liver transplantation. Across the whole study: Liver transplant recipients had immunosuppression withdrawal attempted within 2 years. Three of eight recipients were HCV-positive; others had non-autoimmune, non-viral indications. Regarding the study as a whole: Donor-reactive sequences fell more than third party-reactive ones, suggesting partial deletion.

Produced via immunoSEQ multiplex PCR; TCRdb's table is partial and in-frame only. The table records roughly 74,000 clones, over 70% of them present only once. The source is a human donor who received a liver transplant. The starting material was CD4+ T cells from blood, obtained before liver transplant.

CDR3 in DNA: TGTGCCAGCAGCCCAGGGGGGGGCGAGATCACTGAAGCTTTCTTT. This sequence encodes CASSPGGGEITEAFF. The genes are TRBV28 and TRBJ1-1; 7 bases are shared with TRBD1. The CDR3 has 15 amino acids. Per the germline V gene, CDR1 is MDHEN and CDR2 is SYDVKM. V was pared by 6 bases and J by 4 bases, with 11 bases of the junction left unmatched.